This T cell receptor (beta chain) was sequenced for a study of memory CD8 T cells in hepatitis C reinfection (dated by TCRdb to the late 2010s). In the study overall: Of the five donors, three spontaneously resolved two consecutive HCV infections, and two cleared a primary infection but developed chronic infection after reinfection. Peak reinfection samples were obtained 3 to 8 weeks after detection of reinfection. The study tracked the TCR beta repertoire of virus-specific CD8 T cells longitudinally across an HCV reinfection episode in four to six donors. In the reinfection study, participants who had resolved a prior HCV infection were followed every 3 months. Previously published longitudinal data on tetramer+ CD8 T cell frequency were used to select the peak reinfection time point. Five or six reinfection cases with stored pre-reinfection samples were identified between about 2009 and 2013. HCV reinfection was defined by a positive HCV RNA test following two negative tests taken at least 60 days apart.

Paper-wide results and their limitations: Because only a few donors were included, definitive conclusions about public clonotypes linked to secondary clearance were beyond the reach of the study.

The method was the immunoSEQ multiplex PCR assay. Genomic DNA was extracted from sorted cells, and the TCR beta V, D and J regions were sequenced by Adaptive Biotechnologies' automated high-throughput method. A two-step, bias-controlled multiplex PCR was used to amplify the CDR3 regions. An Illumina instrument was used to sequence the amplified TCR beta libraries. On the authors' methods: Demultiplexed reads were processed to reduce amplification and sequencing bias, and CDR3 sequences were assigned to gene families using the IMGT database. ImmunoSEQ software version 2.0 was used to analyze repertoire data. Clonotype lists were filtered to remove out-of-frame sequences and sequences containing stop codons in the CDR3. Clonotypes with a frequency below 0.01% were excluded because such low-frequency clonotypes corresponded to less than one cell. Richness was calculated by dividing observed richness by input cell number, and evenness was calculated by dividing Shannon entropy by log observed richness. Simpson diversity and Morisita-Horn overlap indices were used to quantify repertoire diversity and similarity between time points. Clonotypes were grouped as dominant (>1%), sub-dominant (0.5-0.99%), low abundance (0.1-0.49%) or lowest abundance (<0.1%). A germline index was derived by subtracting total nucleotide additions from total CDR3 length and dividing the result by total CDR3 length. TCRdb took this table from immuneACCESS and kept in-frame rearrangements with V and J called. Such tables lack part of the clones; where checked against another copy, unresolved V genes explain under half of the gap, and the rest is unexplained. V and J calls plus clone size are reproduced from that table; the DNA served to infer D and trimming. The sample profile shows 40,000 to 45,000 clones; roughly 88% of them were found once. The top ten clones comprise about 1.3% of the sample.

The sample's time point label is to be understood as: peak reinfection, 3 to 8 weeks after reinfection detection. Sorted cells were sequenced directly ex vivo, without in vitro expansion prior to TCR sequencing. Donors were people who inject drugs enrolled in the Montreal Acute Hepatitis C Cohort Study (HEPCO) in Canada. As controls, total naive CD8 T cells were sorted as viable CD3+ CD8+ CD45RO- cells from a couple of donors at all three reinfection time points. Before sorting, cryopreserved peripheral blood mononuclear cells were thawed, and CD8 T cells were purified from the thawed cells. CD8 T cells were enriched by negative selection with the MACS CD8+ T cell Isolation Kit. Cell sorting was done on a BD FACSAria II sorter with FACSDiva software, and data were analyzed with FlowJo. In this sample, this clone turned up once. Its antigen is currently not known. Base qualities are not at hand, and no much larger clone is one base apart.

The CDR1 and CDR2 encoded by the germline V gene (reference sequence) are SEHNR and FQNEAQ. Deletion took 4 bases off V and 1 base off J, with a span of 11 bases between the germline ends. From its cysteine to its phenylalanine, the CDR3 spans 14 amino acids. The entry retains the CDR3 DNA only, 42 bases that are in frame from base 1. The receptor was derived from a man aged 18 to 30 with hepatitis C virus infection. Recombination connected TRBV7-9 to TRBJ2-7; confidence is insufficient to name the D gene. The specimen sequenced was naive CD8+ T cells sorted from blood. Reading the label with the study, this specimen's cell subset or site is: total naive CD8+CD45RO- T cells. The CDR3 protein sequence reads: CASSSKLSSYEQYF. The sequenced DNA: TGTGCCAGCAGCTCCAAACTAAGTTCCTACGAGCAGTACTTC.